This T cell receptor beta chain was documented in a study of cytomegalovirus exposure and HLA in healthy donors. Every donor was a healthy person donating bone marrow. This PCR relied on a set of 60 Vbeta primers and 13 Jbeta primers. The assay was immunoSEQ multiplex PCR, and TCRdb's table has in-frame clones only and misses some. The data show tens of thousands of clones, under 80% seen once. V was shortened by 5 bases and J by 3 bases, with 19 bases between the two germline ends. CDR1 is MNHEY and CDR2 is SMNVEV in the germline V gene (reference sequence). The CDR3 extends over 16 amino acids. Notes on the study in general: About 87% or about 30% of the time was how often most TCR beta V segments were productive, according to an earlier analysis.

On this clone: The antigen remains unidentified.

The clonotype originates from a male donor in good health and CMV-seronegative. V gene TRBV27 combines with J gene TRBJ2-5; possibly TRBD2 for D (7 bases). Sequenced: PBMCs. The CDR3 is CASSPEAGATEETQYF. For the CDR3, the DNA is TGTGCCAGCAGTCCCGAGGCGGGGGCCACGGAAGAGACCCAGTACTTC.